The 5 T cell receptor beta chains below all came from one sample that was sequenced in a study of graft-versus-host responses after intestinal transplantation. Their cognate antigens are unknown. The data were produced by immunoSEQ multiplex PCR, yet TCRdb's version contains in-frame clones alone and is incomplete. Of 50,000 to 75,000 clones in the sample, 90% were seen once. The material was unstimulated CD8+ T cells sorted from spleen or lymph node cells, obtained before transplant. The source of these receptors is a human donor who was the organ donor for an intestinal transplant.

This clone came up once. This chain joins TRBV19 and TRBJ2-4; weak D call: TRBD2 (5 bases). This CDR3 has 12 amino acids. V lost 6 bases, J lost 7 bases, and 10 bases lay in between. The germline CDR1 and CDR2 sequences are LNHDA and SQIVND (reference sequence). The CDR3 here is CASRSRGNIQYF. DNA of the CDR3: TGTGCCAGTAGATCTAGAGGGAACATTCAGTACTTC.

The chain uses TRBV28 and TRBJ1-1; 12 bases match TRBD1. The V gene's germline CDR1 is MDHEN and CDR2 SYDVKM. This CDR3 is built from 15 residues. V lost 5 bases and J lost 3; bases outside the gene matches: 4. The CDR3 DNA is TGTGCCAGCAGTATAGGGACAGGGGGCGACACTGAAGCTTTCTTT. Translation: CASSIGTGGDTEAFF.

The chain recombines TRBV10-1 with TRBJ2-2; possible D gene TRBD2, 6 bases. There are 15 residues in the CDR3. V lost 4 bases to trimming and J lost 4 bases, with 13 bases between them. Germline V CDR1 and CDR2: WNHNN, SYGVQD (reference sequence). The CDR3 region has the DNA TGCGCCAGCAGTGCCAGACTAGAGTTCACCGGGGAGCTGTTTTTT. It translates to CASSARLEFTGELFF.

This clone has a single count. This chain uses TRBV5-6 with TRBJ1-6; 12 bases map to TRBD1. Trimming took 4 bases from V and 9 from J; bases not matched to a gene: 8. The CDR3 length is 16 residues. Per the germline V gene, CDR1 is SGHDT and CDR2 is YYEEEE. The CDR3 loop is CASSPGQGAVGSPLHF. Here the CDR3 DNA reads TGTGCCAGCAGCCCGGGACAGGGGGCTGTTGGTTCACCCCTCCACTTT.

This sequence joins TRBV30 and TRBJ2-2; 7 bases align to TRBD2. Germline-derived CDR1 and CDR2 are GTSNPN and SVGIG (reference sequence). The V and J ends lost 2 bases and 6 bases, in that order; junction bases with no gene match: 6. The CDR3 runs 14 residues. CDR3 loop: CAWSFSGRAGELFF. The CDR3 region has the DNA TGTGCCTGGAGTTTTAGCGGGCGGGCCGGGGAGCTGTTTTTT.